The rows below give T cell receptor beta chains drawn from one sample of a study of CD8+CD57+ T cells in acquired aplastic anemia. TCRdb passed the reads through MiXCR, listing each CDR3 protein once. Among about 270,000 distinct CDR3 sequences, 45% to 65% were seen once, and the ten largest hold roughly 8%. Material: sorted CD4+, CD8+, or CD8+CD57+ T cells (not recorded which) from PBMCs. The receptors originated from a human donor with severe aplastic anemia or a healthy control (not recorded which). Both conserved end residues are part of each CDR3. The D gene is left open where the match is weak. Rows give clone size only sometimes, using once, few, many, or a class for an expanded clone.

J: TRBJ2-5; V: TRBV12-3/TRBV12-4; D: TRBD1; size: -; CDR3: CASSSYRGNQETQYF; DNA: TGTGCCAGCAGTTCCTACAGGGGCAACCAAGAGACCCAGTACTTC
J: TRBJ2-5; V: TRBV11-2; D: TRBD1; size: many; CDR3: CASSPGQGRETQYF; DNA: TGTGCCAGCAGCCCAGGACAGGGGAGAGAGACCCAGTACTTC
J: TRBJ2-5; V: TRBV13; D: -; size: -; CDR3: CASSSGPSYQETQYF; DNA: TGTGCCAGCAGCTCGGGACCGTCGTACCAAGAGACCCAGTACTTC
J: TRBJ2-3; V: TRBV20-1; D: -; size: -; CDR3: CSARGPRVADTQYF; DNA: TGCAGTGCTAGAGGCCCGAGGGTGGCAGATACGCAGTATTTT
J: TRBJ1-4; V: TRBV19; D: TRBD1; size: -; CDR3: CASSIPRGLVEKLFF; DNA: TGTGCCAGTAGTATACCCAGGGGGCTCGTTGAAAAACTGTTTTTT
J: TRBJ1-2; V: TRBV30; D: -; size: few; CDR3: CAWRGSGLAYGYTF; DNA: TGTGCCTGGAGGGGCTCGGGGTTGGCCTATGGCTACACCTTC
J: TRBJ1-2; V: TRBV2; D: -; size: -; CDR3: CASSDGRANYGYTF; DNA: TGTGCCAGCAGTGACGGCAGGGCGAACTATGGCTACACCTTC
J: TRBJ1-5; V: TRBV20-1; D: -; size: -; CDR3: CSARLDSNQPQHF; DNA: TGCAGTGCTAGACTGGATAGCAATCAGCCCCAGCATTTT
J: TRBJ2-5; V: TRBV29-1; D: -; size: -; CDR3: CSVDGGRSETQYF; DNA: TGCAGCGTGGATGGGGGGCGGTCAGAGACCCAGTACTTC
J: TRBJ2-3; V: TRBV25-1; D: TRBD2; size: few; CDR3: CASSDTGRVTDTQYF; DNA: TGTGCCAGCAGTGATACGGGGAGGGTCACAGATACGCAGTATTTT
J: TRBJ2-3; V: TRBV6-2/TRBV6-3; D: -; size: many; CDR3: CASSHGQRTDTQYF; DNA: TGTGCCAGCAGCCACGGACAGCGCACAGATACGCAGTATTTT
J: TRBJ1-1; V: TRBV9; D: TRBD1; size: few; CDR3: CASSAGGNTEAFF; DNA: TGTGCCAGCAGCGCAGGGGGGAACACTGAAGCTTTCTTT
J: TRBJ2-5; V: TRBV6-6; D: -; size: -; CDR3: CASSYPATQYF; DNA: TGTGCCAGCAGTTACCCAGCGACCCAGTACTTC
J: TRBJ1-1; V: TRBV20-1; D: -; size: -; CDR3: CSLPHRDTEAFF; DNA: TGCAGTCTACCCCACCGGGACACCGAAGCTTTCTTT
J: TRBJ1-5; V: TRBV24-1; D: -; size: -; CDR3: CAKGPGQPQHF; DNA: TGTGCTAAGGGTCCGGGGCAGCCCCAGCATTTT
J: TRBJ1-1; V: TRBV20-1; D: -; size: -; CDR3: CSASNKGRITEAFF; DNA: TGCAGTGCTAGTAATAAGGGACGGATCACTGAAGCTTTCTTT
J: TRBJ1-4; V: TRBV9; D: -; size: -; CDR3: CASSPDSEREKLFF; DNA: TGTGCCAGCAGCCCCGACAGTGAGAGGGAAAAACTGTTTTTT
J: TRBJ1-5; V: TRBV7-8; D: -; size: few; CDR3: CASSLGVPTGYSNQPQHF; DNA: TGTGCCAGCAGCTTAGGGGTACCGACAGGCTATAGCAATCAGCCCCAGCATTTT
J: TRBJ2-5; V: TRBV11-1; D: TRBD2; size: -; CDR3: CASSPLAGSQETQYF; DNA: TGTGCCAGCAGCCCGTTAGCGGGGAGCCAAGAGACCCAGTACTTC
J: TRBJ2-3; V: TRBV7-9; D: -; size: -; CDR3: CASSLDRNQNTDTQYF; DNA: TGTGCCAGCAGCTTAGACCGCAATCAGAACACAGATACGCAGTATTTT
J: TRBJ2-5; V: TRBV6-5; D: -; size: many; CDR3: CASSYSFREETQYF; DNA: TGTGCCAGCAGTTACTCGTTCAGGGAAGAGACCCAGTACTTC
J: TRBJ1-5; V: TRBV6-1; D: -; size: many; CDR3: CASSETPPRYQPQHF; DNA: TGTGCCAGCAGCGAAACCCCCCCCCGGTATCAGCCCCAGCATTTT
J: TRBJ1-1; V: TRBV5-6; D: -; size: many; CDR3: CASSAGNTEAFF; DNA: TGTGCCAGCAGCGCGGGGAACACTGAAGCTTTCTTT
J: TRBJ2-7; V: TRBV20-1; D: TRBD1; size: many; CDR3: CSASLTGGSYEQYF; DNA: TGCAGTGCTAGTTTGACAGGGGGTTCCTACGAGCAGTACTTC
J: TRBJ2-3; V: TRBV5-1; D: -; size: many; CDR3: CASTPTTSTDTQYF; DNA: TGCGCCAGCACCCCGACTACTAGCACAGATACGCAGTATTTT
J: TRBJ2-5; V: TRBV30; D: -; size: -; CDR3: CASILQGGETQYF; DNA: TGTGCCTCGATATTACAGGGAGGAGAGACCCAGTACTTC
J: TRBJ1-2; V: TRBV7-9; D: -; size: -; CDR3: CASVLRQLSNYGYTF; DNA: TGTGCCAGCGTCTTGAGACAACTATCTAACTATGGCTACACCTTC
J: TRBJ2-7; V: TRBV9; D: -; size: -; CDR3: CASSQASTYEQYF; DNA: TGTGCCAGCAGCCAAGCGTCTACCTACGAGCAGTACTTC
J: TRBJ2-7; V: TRBV24-1; D: TRBD1; size: -; CDR3: CATSDPTGTGGYEQYF; DNA: TGTGCCACCAGTGATCCGACCGGGACAGGGGGCTACGAGCAGTACTTC
J: TRBJ2-3; V: TRBV10-3; D: -; size: -; CDR3: CAIKRSASLTDTQYF; DNA: TGTGCCATCAAACGATCGGCCAGCCTCACAGATACGCAGTATTTT
J: TRBJ1-2; V: TRBV20-1; D: -; size: many; CDR3: CRGTEGVNYGYTF; DNA: TGCAGGGGGACCGAGGGGGTTAACTATGGCTACACCTTC
J: TRBJ2-7; V: TRBV11-1; D: TRBD2; size: many; CDR3: CASSTRLAGAGEQYF; DNA: TGTGCCAGCAGCACCCGACTAGCGGGGGCCGGGGAGCAGTACTTC
J: TRBJ1-6; V: TRBV20-1; D: -; size: many; CDR3: CSARGTVAHSPLHF; DNA: TGCAGTGCTAGAGGGACAGTCGCGCATTCACCCCTCCACTTT
J: TRBJ1-2; V: TRBV20-1; D: TRBD1; size: once; CDR3: CSATLQGFGYGYTF; DNA: TGCAGTGCCACACTACAGGGGTTTGGGTATGGCTACACCTTC